One sample yielded the 28 T cell receptor beta chains listed below, sequenced in a study of blood T cell repertoires in COVID-19. Sequencing used immunoSEQ multiplex PCR; TCRdb keeps in-frame clones, though not all of them. The profile shows around 120,000 clones, around 90% of them singletons. Sequenced input: peripheral blood. These receptors came from a man aged 45-65 years with active COVID-19.

The CDR3 loop is CASSEARGYTEAFF. DNA of the CDR3: TGTGCCAGCAGTGAAGCGCGAGGGTACACTGAAGCTTTCTTT. The chain carries TRBV2 and TRBJ1-1, with no clear D. The CDR3 runs to 14 residues. Trimming removed 0 bases at V and 3 bases at J, with 8 bases between. Per the germline V gene, CDR1 is SNHLY and CDR2 is FYNNEI.

This clone was counted once. The V and J genes are TRBV5-1 and TRBJ2-6, with TRBD2 identical over 8 bases. Per germline, CDR1 SGHRS and CDR2 YFSETQ. The CDR3 runs 15 residues. V was clipped by 6 bases and J by 1 base; unmatched bases: 3. CDR3 protein: CASTREGSGANVLTF. CDR3 coding DNA: TGCGCCAGCACCCGGGAGGGTTCTGGGGCCAACGTCCTGACTTTC.

The J gene is TRBJ2-1, the V gene TRBV4-2; 9 nucleotides align to TRBD2. CDR1 and CDR2 from the germline V gene are LGHNA and YNFKEQ. The V segment lost 4 bases and the J segment 7 bases; nucleotides outside the gene matches: 14. CDR3 size: 17 residues. The CDR3 region is CASSPTSGTSFTNEQFF. CDR3 nucleotide sequence: TGTGCCAGCAGCCCCACCTCGGGGACTAGCTTTACGAATGAGCAGTTCTTC.

The chain carries TRBV5-4 and TRBJ2-1, with a possible D match to TRBD2 (6 bases). Per germline, CDR1 SGHNT and CDR2 YYREEE (reference sequence). Trimming pared 0 bases from V and 4 bases from J, leaving 11 bases between. The CDR3 covers 15 residues. In nucleotides, the CDR3 is TGTGCCAGCAGCTTGGGAGGCGGGGCATACAATGAGCAGTTCTTC. It translates to CASSLGGGAYNEQFF.

The chain uses TRBV6-5 and TRBJ2-3; D might be TRBD2 (6 bases). Germline V gives CDR1 MNHEY, CDR2 SVGAGI. There are 14 residues in the CDR3. Trimming took 0 bases from V and 6 from J, leaving 10 bases between them. Here the CDR3 DNA reads TGTGCCAGCAGTTACTCGGCGGGGCGGGATACGCAGTATTTT. Translating it yields CASSYSAGRDTQYF.

The CDR3 sequence is CASKGGGRVPPNEQFF. The CDR3 DNA reads TGTGCCAGCAAAGGGGGAGGGCGTGTTCCCCCGAATGAGCAGTTCTTC. The genes are TRBV7-9 and TRBJ2-1; TRBD2 is a possible D gene (7 bases). Trimming removed 7 bases from V and 7 bases from J, with 23 bases in between. CDR1 SEHNR and CDR2 FQNEAQ come from the germline V gene (reference sequence). This CDR3 region has 16 residues. The variable domain in full, with the rest retrieved from reference TRBV7-9 and TRBJ2-1, is DTGVSQNPRHKITKRGQNVTFRCDPISEHNRLYWYRQTLGQGPEFLTYFQNEAQLEKSRLLSDRFSAERPKGSFSTLEIQRTEQGDSAMYLCASKGGGRVPPNEQFFGPGTRLTVL.

V usage is TRBV11-3 and J usage is TRBJ2-2, with 9 bases identical to TRBD2. This CDR3 is 16 amino acids long. Germline V gene sequence: CDR1 SGHNT, CDR2 YENEEA. Trimming took 4 bases from V and 6 from J; bases not matched to a gene: 9. In DNA, the CDR3 is TGTGCCAGCAGCTCACGGACTAGCGATAACTCCGGGGAGCTGTTTTTT. Its translation is CASSSRTSDNSGELFF.

This clone was recorded once. The rearrangement uses TRBV19 and TRBJ2-5, with D possibly being TRBD2 (5 bases). The CDR3 has 13 amino acids. Germline assignment: CDR1 LNHDA and CDR2 SQIVND (reference sequence). V lost 2 bases to trimming and J lost 5 bases, with 9 bases between them. CDR3 protein: CASSIRPGETQYF. CDR3 coding DNA: TGTGCCAGTAGTATACGACCGGGGGAGACCCAGTACTTC.

The chain carries TRBV19 and TRBJ1-5, with a weak D call TRBD1 (6 bases). Germline-derived CDR1 and CDR2 are LNHDA and SQIVND (reference sequence). V shed 5 bases and J shed 3 bases, with 17 bases lying between them. This CDR3 region has 16 residues. Here the CDR3 DNA reads TGTGCCAGTAGTTCGCTGACCTACAGGGACAATCAGCCCCAGCATTTT. Protein product: CASSSLTYRDNQPQHF.

The rearrangement links TRBV9 to TRBJ2-1, with 8 nucleotides matching TRBD2. CDR3 size: 16 residues. Trimming cost V 0 bases and J 5 bases; bases outside gene matches: 7. Germline V gives CDR1 SGDLS, CDR2 YYNGEE. The CDR3 DNA sequence: TGTGCCAGCAGCGTAGTATCCCAGCGGGGGAACAATGAGCAGTTCTTC. It is translated as CASSVVSQRGNNEQFF.

A note on this clone: Different DNA sequences within this sample yield the same CDR3. This rearrangement joins TRBV12-3 or TRBV12-4 to TRBJ1-1; D might be TRBD1 (6 bases). Trimming took off 6 bases at V and 4 bases at J, with 12 bases between the two ends. The CDR3 sequence is 13 residues long. The CDR3 DNA reads as TGTGCCAGCAGCTCAGGGGTGGGCACTGAAGCTTTCTTT. Its translation is CASSSGVGTEAFF.

V gene TRBV7-2 combines with J gene TRBJ2-7, with TRBD2 identical over 7 bases. Trimming took 4 bases from V and 0 from J; bases not matched to a gene: 3. Germline CDR1 SGHTA, CDR2 FQGNSA. The CDR3 length is 14 residues. For the CDR3, the DNA is TGTGCCAGCAGCTCCTCTAGCGGCTCCTACGAGCAGTACGTC. Encoded protein: CASSSSSGSYEQYV.

The chain is built from TRBV19 and TRBJ1-4; TRBD1 matches at 9 bases. Germline CDR1 reads LNHDA; CDR2 reads SQIVND (reference sequence). The CDR3 runs to 17 residues. Germline trimming cut 8 bases from V and 0 bases from J; bases unmatched to any gene: 10. As DNA, the CDR3 is TGTGCCAGTGGTCTACAGGGGGCTGTGGCAACTAATGAAAAACTGTTTTTT. It encodes CASGLQGAVATNEKLFF.

CDR3 in DNA: TGCGCCAGCAGCTTGGAGTGGACAGGGGGCAATGGCTACACCTTC. Its protein product is CASSLEWTGGNGYTF. This rearrangement joins TRBV5-1 to TRBJ1-2; 11 bases line up with TRBD1. The CDR3 is made up of 15 amino acids. The trim removed 0 bases at V and 6 bases at J, leaving 4 bases unmatched. CDR1 is SGHRS and CDR2 is YFSETQ in the germline V gene.

This clone came up once. J is TRBJ2-3 and V is TRBV18; D ambiguous. V gave up 0 bases and J gave up 4 bases, with 5 bases separating them. Germline assignment: CDR1 KGHSH and CDR2 LQKENI. CDR3 size: 13 residues. The CDR3 nucleotides read TGTGCCAGCTCACCACCTACAGCAGATACGCAGTATTTT. This sequence encodes CASSPPTADTQYF.

The chain joins TRBV14 to TRBJ2-1, with TRBD2 matching over 8 bases. CDR1 is SGHDN and CDR2 is FVKESK in the germline V gene. Trimming removed 1 base from V and 4 bases from J; junction bases left unmatched: 9. The CDR3 has 17 residues. In DNA form, the CDR3 reads TGTGCCAGCAGCCAAGTTTCACCGGGAGGGCTTTACAATGAGCAGTTCTTC. Amino acid sequence: CASSQVSPGGLYNEQFF.

This CDR3 reads CANYLTGLHRVDTGELFF. CDR3 DNA: TGCGCCAATTATTTGACAGGGCTGCACAGGGTGGACACCGGGGAGCTGTTTTTT. This chain connects TRBV10-1 to TRBJ2-2; 7 positions agree with TRBD1. The V and J ends lost 10 bases and 3 bases, in that order; junction bases with no gene match: 20. The CDR3 loop spans 18 amino acids. Germline V gene sequence: CDR1 WNHNN, CDR2 SYGVQD (reference sequence).

Here the CDR3 DNA reads TGCGCCAGCAGCTTAGCAGGTAGAAACAATGAGCAGTTCTTC. It encodes CASSLAGRNNEQFF. The chain uses TRBV5-1 and TRBJ2-1; no clear D. V shed 2 bases and J shed 5 bases, with 11 bases lying between them. Looked up from germline, CDR1 is SGHRS and CDR2 is YFSETQ. The CDR3 sequence is 14 residues long.

The J gene is TRBJ2-3, the V gene TRBV13; TRBD2 might be the D (5 bases). Trimming removed 4 bases from V and 4 bases from J, with 15 bases in between. CDR1 and CDR2 (germline): PRHDT, FYEKMQ (reference sequence). This CDR3 has 15 amino acids. In nucleotides, the CDR3 is TGTGCCAGCAGCTCAAATCCTATCGGGGCAGATACGCAGTATTTT. It is translated as CASSSNPIGADTQYF.

In this sample, this clone turned up once. The chain is built from TRBV4-2 and TRBJ2-3; possibly TRBD2 for D (5 bases). The CDR3 extends over 15 amino acids. V was cut by 1 base and J by 0 bases, with 8 bases left in between. The germline V gene encodes CDR1 LGHNA and CDR2 YNFKEQ. This CDR3 is CASSQGSGSTDTQYF. The CDR3 DNA follows: TGTGCCAGCAGCCAAGGGAGCGGAAGCACAGATACGCAGTATTTT.

This chain links TRBV28 with TRBJ2-7; the match to TRBD1 covers 9 bases. Per germline, CDR1 MDHEN and CDR2 SYDVKM. This CDR3 spans 12 amino acids. The V and J ends lost 5 bases and 7 bases, in that order; junction bases with no gene match: 3. The CDR3 region is CASSTGGGEQYV. For the CDR3, the DNA is TGTGCCAGCAGTACAGGGGGCGGGGAGCAGTACGTC.

V gene TRBV11-3 combines with J gene TRBJ2-1; TRBD2 matches 10 bases. The CDR3 extends over 15 amino acids. The germline CDR1 and CDR2 sequences are SGHNT and YENEEA. The J segment lost 4 bases and the V segment lost 5 bases, leaving 5 bases of the junction unmatched. CDR3 DNA: TGTGCCAGCAGCCCTAGCGGGGGACCGTACAATGAGCAGTTCTTC. Its protein product is CASSPSGGPYNEQFF.

The V and J genes are TRBV7-2 and TRBJ2-7; 7 bases align to TRBD2. Germline loops: CDR1 SGHTA, CDR2 FQGNSA. J lost 7 bases, V lost 5 bases, and 5 bases had no gene match. This CDR3 has 12 residues. This chain's CDR3 is CASSPRGGEQYF. Written as DNA, the CDR3 is TGTGCCAGCAGCCCACGGGGAGGGGAGCAGTACTTC.

The J gene is TRBJ2-3, the V gene TRBV3-1 (or the pseudogene TRBV3-2); unclear D gene. The germline CDR1 and CDR2 sequences are LGHDT and YNNKEL (reference sequence). This CDR3 has 16 residues. Deletions cut 4 bases from V and 0 bases from J, with 14 bases between. The CDR3 is CASSPHERVSTDTQYF. DNA of the CDR3: TGTGCCAGCAGCCCCCACGAACGGGTTAGCACAGATACGCAGTATTTT.

The chain has TRBV9 and TRBJ1-2, with D possibly being TRBD1 (5 bases). CDR1 and CDR2 (germline): SGDLS, YYNGEE. CDR3 size: 16 residues. Trimming shortened V by 0 bases and J by 4 bases, and 16 bases separated the two germline ends. The CDR3: CASSVEPSGGTYGYTF. The DNA for the CDR3 is TGTGCCAGCAGCGTAGAGCCCTCGGGCGGGACCTATGGCTACACCTTC.

The sample holds one count of this clone. The J gene is TRBJ1-2, the V gene TRBV14, with 9 nucleotides matching TRBD1. The junction had 6 bases not matched to a gene; V was cut back by 0 bases and J by 4 bases. This CDR3 is 16 amino acids long. Germline V CDR1 and CDR2: SGHDN, FVKESK. In DNA, the CDR3 is TGTGCCAGCAGCCAAGATCCGGGGACAGGGATCTATGGCTACACCTTC. Translated, it gives CASSQDPGTGIYGYTF. Full variable domain (rest looked up from reference TRBV14 and TRBJ1-2): EAGVTQFPSHSVIEKGQTVTLRCDPISGHDNLYWYRRVMGKEIKFLLHFVKESKQDESGMPNNRFLAERTGGTYSTLKVQPAELEDSGVYFCASSQDPGTGIYGYTFGSGTRLTVV.

The chain employs TRBV3-1 (or the pseudogene TRBV3-2) and TRBJ2-6, with D unresolved. Germline lookup yields CDR1 LGHDT and CDR2 YNNKEL (reference sequence). Trimming removed 3 bases from V and 0 bases from J, with 9 bases in between. The CDR3 is 16 amino acids. The CDR3 DNA reads TGTGCCAGCAGCCAGGTGCCGGGCTCTGGGGCCAACGTCCTGACTTTC. Its protein is CASSQVPGSGANVLTF.

The chain couples TRBV18 to TRBJ2-2; 7 bases agree with TRBD2. This CDR3 has 17 residues. J was trimmed by 2 bases and V by 2 bases; bases with no gene match: 8. From germline, CDR1 is KGHSH and CDR2 LQKENI. In nucleotides, the CDR3 is TGTGCCAGCTCACCAATCCCCCAGCGGGGCAACACCGGGGAGCTGTTTTTT. The encoded protein is CASSPIPQRGNTGELFF.